The 2 T cell receptor beta chains given below trace back to one sample, sequenced in a study of blood T cell repertoires in COVID-19. The repertoire was sequenced with immunoSEQ multiplex PCR; TCRdb's copy has only in-frame clones and lacks some. The sample yields fewer than 200,000 clones, roughly 85% seen once. The source material was PBMCs or T cells enriched from blood (not recorded which). These receptors were taken from a woman aged 70 to 79 in a cohort exposed to, infected with or recovered from COVID-19 (not recorded which).

This clone was counted many times. This chain links TRBV10-3 with TRBJ1-1, with 9 positions matching TRBD1. The trim removed 6 bases at V and 3 bases at J, leaving 5 bases unmatched. The length of the CDR3 is 14 residues. Per the germline V gene, CDR1 is ENHRY and CDR2 is SYGVKD. The CDR3 sequence is CAIRPTGGDTEAFF. In DNA form, the CDR3 reads TGTGCCATCAGACCTACAGGGGGCGACACTGAAGCTTTCTTT.

DNA of the CDR3: TGTGCCAGCACGGGCCTACCGGGACAGGGATACAATGAGCAGTTCTTC. It is translated as CASTGLPGQGYNEQFF. J is TRBJ2-1 and V is TRBV25-1, with 9 nucleotides matching TRBD1. The CDR3 totals 16 residues. V was pared by 7 bases and J by 4 bases, with 11 bases of the junction left unmatched. The V gene's germline CDR1 is MGHDK and CDR2 SYGVNS.